Included here is one TCR beta chain sequence, with context. Which antigen it targets is not known. No much larger clonotype is one base removed from it; base qualities were not supplied. Library method: RT-PCR. Instrument used: NextSeq 550. TCRdb itself trimmed the public reads at Q25 with fastp, ran MiXCR and retained productive beta chains. CDR3 protein duplicates are merged, each entry listing the most common genes and DNA. This sample holds about a million distinct CDR3 sequences; more than 15% were observed only once. The ten largest clones take up around 6% of the sample. CDR1 and CDR2 were assigned from the germline V gene as SNHLY and FYNNEI. From V the trimming removes 6 bases and from J it removes 2 bases, while the gene matches leave 3 bases of the junction unaccounted for. The CDR3 contains 15 residues, cysteine and phenylalanine counted. Just the 45-base CDR3 DNA is kept, in frame starting at base 1.

The record originates from a study of patients and donors after allogeneic stem cell transplantation (dated by TCRdb to 2019 to 2021). The V and J genes are TRBV2 and TRBJ2-3, with 12 junctional bases fitting TRBD2. This clonotype was obtained from a human donor who was either an allogeneic HSCT recipient or a stem cell or donor lymphocyte infusion donor (not recorded which). It is not recorded whose cells these are; they may come from a transplant donor. The source material was blood, either unsorted or a sorted T cell fraction (not recorded which). The DNA is as follows: TGTGCCAGCAGGAGGACTAGCGGGACCACAGATACGCAGTATTTT. It is translated as CASRRTSGTTDTQYF.